This T cell receptor (beta chain) was captured by sequencing in a study of blood T cells in healthy people across ages. V was cut by 8 bases and J by 10 bases, with 21 bases left in between. CDR1 is SGHTA and CDR2 is FQGNSA in the germline V gene. The CDR3 covers 14 residues. It was with a sample-barcoded 5' primer and a J-beta primer mix that a second PCR of roughly 6 to 12 cycles was run. One entry per CDR3 protein, called by TCRdb with MiXCR from the 5' RACE reads. This sample carries around 500,000 distinct CDR3 sequences, under 55% of them seen once, and the ten largest clones take 20% to 25%. The sample consisted of blood. The sequence came from a man older than 75 in good health. V gene TRBV7-2 combines with J gene TRBJ2-1, with a possible D match to TRBD2 (6 bases). In DNA, the CDR3 is TGTGCCAGCCGCCCTGCGGGAAGCTCCTACGAGCAGTTCTTC. This gives the protein CASRPAGSSYEQFF.